This T cell receptor (beta chain) was documented in a study of shared clonotypes between healthy human individuals (dated by TCRdb to about 2020). Context from the whole study: A few men and a couple of women, aged 18 to 49 years, made up the cohort. Per donor, three plates each were used for CD4 naive and CD4 memory, two for CD8 naive, and one for CD8 memory. Blood TCR repertoires of five healthy adults were deeply sequenced to estimate repertoire size and the extent of clonotype sharing between individuals. To increase sequencing depth and limit assay-specific biases, different laboratories used diverse techniques to prepare libraries and sequence TCR repertoires. Between about 0.94 and 8.9 billion PBMCs per donor were obtained by leukapheresis.

TCR CDR3 regions were amplified from genomic DNA by multiplex PCR using the deep immunoSEQ assay. For each cell subset, the extracted genomic DNA was distributed evenly across all wells of several immunoSEQ 96-well plates, and each plate served as one replicate. For sorted subsets, each replicate PCR was loaded with roughly 0.2 ug genomic DNA, equivalent to 25,000 to 35,000 T cell genomes. Purified libraries were quantified with a Qubit 3.0 fluorometer, sized on a Bioanalyzer 2100, and re-quantified with the KAPA Library Quantification kit. Each immunoSEQ 96-well plate was sequenced on its own single-read 150-cycle Illumina NextSeq 550 flow cell. The authors processed their data as follows. The immunoSEQ output contained only junctional sequences without quality scores, so filtering could not match that applied to full-length reads. Sequences were annotated with PyIR, a Python wrapper for IgBLAST v1.9, using IMGT germline references to assign V/J genes and CDR3. Reads with weak V/J assignments (E-value above 1e-6), missing CDR3, stop codons, out-of-frame junctions, or ambiguous translated residues were removed. A V3J clonotype was defined by an identical inferred V gene, J gene, and CDR3 amino acid sequence. The percentage overlap between two repertoires was calculated by dividing the number of shared unique clonotypes by the size of the smaller repertoire. Repertoire richness was assessed with RTK rarefaction, the Chao1 estimator, and Recon v2.1 estimates of unobserved clonotypes. Generation probabilities for all TCRbeta clonotypes obtained by the gDNA method from several donors were computed using OLGA. TCRdb holds this immuneACCESS table with in-frame rearrangements only. Some clones are missing; in checked studies, unresolved V genes explain under half, and the rest has no known cause. V, J and clone size are those of that table, while D and trimming were read from the DNA. Counted in this sample were 2 million to 2.5 million clones; more than 90% of them appeared once. Together, the top ten hold around 0.13% of the sample.

Points the paper makes about the study in general: Compared with non-shared clonotypes, clonotypes shared by all four sorted-subset donors had higher generation probabilities. Because the study included only a small number of donors, the genetic and exposure-history diversity represented was limited. Across a handful of donors, approximately 4.6% of naive CD4, roughly 3.4% of naive CD8, about 2.3% of memory CD4, and around 0.4% of memory CD8 clonotypes were shared. Estimated clonotype richness was generally larger for naive than for memory subsets. Even with the large sequencing depth, rarefaction of the sorted-subset datasets indicated that sequencing was incomplete. Only blood was sampled, and tissue TCR repertoires likely differ from those in blood. Based on pairwise subsampling, the degree of clonotype sharing among donors was expected to be affected by sequencing depth.

Relative to germline, V is missing 4 bases and J is missing 5 bases, with 4 bases of the junction outside any gene match. Taken from cysteine to phenylalanine, the CDR3 has 13 residues. This entry keeps only the CDR3 DNA: 39 bases, framed from base 1. In the germline V gene (reference sequence), CDR1 corresponds to PRHDT and CDR2 to FYEKMQ. Turning to this clone: The clone's antigen remains unknown. Base qualities are not provided; no much larger clone lies one nucleotide away.

Healthy HIV-negative adults with no recently reported acute infections or vaccinations were included as donors. All donors were Caucasian adults living in Nashville, Tennessee, USA. Magnetic negative selection was used to enrich CD4+ T cells, after which naive cells were positively selected on CD45RA and the negative fraction became the memory subset. After blood collection by leukapheresis, PBMCs were isolated using Ficoll-Histopaque density gradient centrifugation and then cryopreserved in the vapor phase of liquid nitrogen. Analytical flow cytometry was used to check the purity and quantity of every magnetically sorted T cell population. From each sorted fraction, genomic DNA was isolated and quantified by UV absorbance on a Nanodrop 2000c.

This clonotype was sampled from a young man in good health. The source material was naive CD4+ T cells sorted from blood. In the paper's terms, the cell subset or site label means: CD45RA+ positively selected. The chain is made from TRBV13 and TRBJ1-2; TRBD1 fits 7 bases in the junction. The CDR3 in this case is CASSSQGLYGYTF. The DNA is TGTGCCAGCAGCTCACAGGGGCTATATGGCTACACCTTC.